This T cell receptor (beta chain) was profiled in a study of OX40 agonist ivuxolimab in advanced cancers. Study results and caveats: Among the lowest levels of clonal expansion were found in partial responders at 0.1-3.0 mg/kg.

Here immunoSEQ multiplex PCR was the method, and the copy in TCRdb shows in-frame clones only, minus some. This table holds some 60,000 clones, 85% to 90% found once. With regard to this clone: Its antigen is as yet unknown.

Germline CDR1 SGHRS, CDR2 YFSETQ. The CDR3 spans 13 residues. Specimen: CD4+ or CD8+ T cells sorted from blood, collected in a trial of the OX40 agonist ivuxolimab. The TCR comes from an adult with an advanced solid tumor such as melanoma, head and neck, liver or kidney cancer. The V and J genes are TRBV5-1 and TRBJ2-4; 9 bases line up with TRBD1. As DNA, the CDR3 is TGCGCTACCTCGAAGGACAGGGGAGGCATTCAGTACTTC. Protein: CATSKDRGGIQYF.